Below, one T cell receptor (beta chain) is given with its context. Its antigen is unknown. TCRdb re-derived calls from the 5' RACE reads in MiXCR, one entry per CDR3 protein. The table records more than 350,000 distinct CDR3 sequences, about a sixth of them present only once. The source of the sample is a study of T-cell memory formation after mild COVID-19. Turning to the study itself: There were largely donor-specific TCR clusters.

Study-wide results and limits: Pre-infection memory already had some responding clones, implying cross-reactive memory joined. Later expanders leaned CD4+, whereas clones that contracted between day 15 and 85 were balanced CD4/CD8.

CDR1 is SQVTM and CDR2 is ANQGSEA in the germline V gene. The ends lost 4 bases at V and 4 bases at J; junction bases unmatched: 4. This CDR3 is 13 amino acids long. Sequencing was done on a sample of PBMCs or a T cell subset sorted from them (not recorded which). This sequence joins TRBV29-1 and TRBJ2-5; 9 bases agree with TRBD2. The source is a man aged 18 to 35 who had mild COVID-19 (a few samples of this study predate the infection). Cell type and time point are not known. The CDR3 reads CSVGGGVRETQYF. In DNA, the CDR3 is TGCAGCGTTGGCGGGGGGGTGCGAGAGACCCAGTACTTC. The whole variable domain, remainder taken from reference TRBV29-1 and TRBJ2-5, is SAVISQKPSRDICQRGTSLTIQCQVDSQVTMMFWYRQQPGQSLTLIATANQGSEATYESGFVIDKFPISRPNLTFSTLTVSNMSPEDSSIYLCSVGGGVRETQYFGPGTRLLVL.